The present T cell receptor beta chain was sequenced within a study of cytomegalovirus exposure and HLA in healthy donors. Libraries were prepared by immunoSEQ multiplex PCR; TCRdb keeps only in-frame clonotypes and omits some of them. Of about 56,000 clones listed, over 85% are singletons. Germline CDR1 reads MNHEY; CDR2 reads SMNVEV (reference sequence). The CDR3 runs to 14 residues. J gave up 4 bases and V 2 bases, and 1 base lay outside the gene matches. The chain uses TRBV27 and TRBJ1-3; 8 bases match TRBD1. This receptor was taken from a young man in good health and CMV-seronegative. Sequencing input: PBMCs. DNA for the CDR3: TGTGCCAGCAGTTTACGGGACAGGGGAAACACCATATATTTT. It yields the protein CASSLRDRGNTIYF.